The 9 T cell receptor beta chains given below trace back to one sample, sequenced in a study of T cell repertoires in cytomegalovirus infection. TCRdb ran MiXCR on the reads and lists one entry per CDR3 protein. The sample contains around 310,000 distinct CDR3 sequences, about a sixth of which appear only once. Sample: PBMCs. These receptors originate from a human donor in good health (CMV status not recorded). Some clones in this sample may be carry-over from other donors' samples.

For this clonotype: A much larger clone lies a single base off, so this may be a read error. The conserved phenylalanine or tryptophan normally closing the CDR3 is absent here, so this likely arose from a read error. The genes are TRBV7-2 and TRBJ1-1; TRBD1 is a possible D gene (5 bases). CDR3 length: 14 amino acids. V lost 4 bases, J lost 4 bases, and 13 bases lay in between. Germline V gives CDR1 SGHTA, CDR2 FQGNSA. CDR3 residues: CASSSRNGGTEAFL. The CDR3 region has the DNA TGTGCCAGCAGCTCCAGGAATGGGGGCACTGAAGCTTTCCTT.

The sample holds many counts of this clonotype. The V call is TRBV12-3 or TRBV12-4, the J call TRBJ2-6; D uncertain. The CDR3 is 14 residues long. Trimming removed 5 bases from V and 4 bases from J, with 9 bases in between. The CDR3 is CASSLGKGANVLTF. CDR3 DNA: TGTGCCAGCAGTCTAGGGAAGGGGGCCAACGTCCTGACTTTC.

This clonotype was seen many times. The rearrangement joins TRBV7-8 to TRBJ2-1; tentative D call: TRBD1 (5 bases). V dropped 0 bases and J dropped 4 bases, with 7 bases sitting between them. The germline V gene encodes CDR1 SGHVS and CDR2 FQNEAQ. CDR3 size: 14 residues. CDR3 region: CASSLAGQYNEQFF. The CDR3 bases are TGTGCCAGCAGCTTAGCGGGGCAGTACAATGAGCAGTTCTTC.

This clonotype was detected ten times or more. The chain couples TRBV7-2 to TRBJ2-3; TRBD2 matches at 12 bases. The trim removed 5 bases at V and 1 base at J, leaving 4 bases unmatched. The germline V gene has CDR1 SGHTA and CDR2 FQGNSA. The CDR3 runs 16 residues. DNA of the CDR3: TGTGCCAGCAGCACTCGACTAGCGGGGGGCACAGATACGCAGTATTTT. Translating gives CASSTRLAGGTDTQYF.

This clonotype showed up just a few times. This chain joins TRBV7-8 and TRBJ2-6, with D maybe TRBD2 (6 bases). Trimming removed 5 bases at V and 0 bases at J, with 11 bases between. The CDR3 is made up of 16 amino acids. CDR1 is SGHVS and CDR2 is FQNEAQ in the germline V gene. CDR3 in DNA: TGTGCCAGCAGCAGGGGACTGAGCTCTGGGGCCAACGTCCTGACTTTC. As protein: CASSRGLSSGANVLTF.

This clonotype has at least ten counts. The V call is TRBV28, the J call TRBJ1-1, with TRBD1 matching over 9 bases. This CDR3 spans 17 amino acids. Germline loops: CDR1 MDHEN, CDR2 SYDVKM. V dropped 1 base and J dropped 0; count of bases not matched to a gene: 6. Here the CDR3 DNA reads TGTGCCAGCAGTTTATTGGGGACAGGGCTACTGAACACTGAAGCTTTCTTT. It is translated as CASSLLGTGLLNTEAFF.

This clonotype was detected ten times or more. The chain couples TRBV7-8 to TRBJ1-3; tentatively, D is TRBD1 (5 bases). The V end lost 2 bases, the J end lost 1 base, and 18 bases lay between the germline ends. The germline gives CDR1 SGHVS, CDR2 FQNEAQ. The CDR3 has 18 residues. The CDR3 loop is CASSLPWSSGLSGNTIYF. CDR3 in DNA: TGTGCCAGCAGCTTACCTTGGTCGTCAGGGCTGTCTGGAAACACCATATATTTT.

This clonotype was recorded at least ten times. The chain links TRBV29-1 to TRBJ2-1; TRBD2 agrees at 14 bases. Looked up from germline, CDR1 is SQVTM and CDR2 is ANQGSEA. After removal of 1 base from V and 7 bases from J, the junction contained 3 bases not matched to a gene. The length of the CDR3 is 15 residues. CDR3 protein: CSVEGLAGGWNEQFF. CDR3 DNA sequence: TGCAGCGTTGAAGGACTAGCGGGAGGGTGGAATGAGCAGTTCTTC.

This clonotype was seen many times. This rearrangement joins TRBV6-2 or TRBV6-3 to TRBJ2-3; the match to TRBD2 covers 12 bases. The germline gives CDR1 MNHEY, CDR2 SVGEGT. Trimming cost V 0 bases and J 2 bases; bases outside gene matches: 6. The CDR3 extends over 18 amino acids. The CDR3 loop reads CASSYSKTSGGITDTQYF. As DNA, the CDR3 is TGTGCCAGCAGTTACTCGAAGACTAGCGGGGGAATCACAGATACGCAGTATTTT.